This TCR beta chain was found in a study of shared clonotypes between healthy human individuals. CD45RO-negative, CCR7-selected cells formed the naive CD8 fraction, which excluded terminally differentiated effector memory CD45RA+ cells. Sorted-subset replicate PCR reactions contained 150 to 200 ng DNA, corresponding to approximately 30,000 T cell genomes. Repertoires were generated with immunoSEQ multiplex PCR, while TCRdb's copy carries only in-frame clones and drops some. The table has roughly 2.1 million clones, 93% seen once. Study conclusions and caveats: Clonotypes which were not shared had lower generation probabilities than clonotypes that all four donors shared.

With 7 bases clipped from V and 6 bases from J, the junction kept 9 bases outside the gene matches. Germline V lookup: CDR1 MDHEN, CDR2 SYDVKM. There are 14 residues in the CDR3. For this clone: Its antigen is as yet unknown.

The receptor was isolated from a man in his late teens or twenties in good health. Some clones in this sample may be carry-over from other donors' samples. This chain uses TRBV28 with TRBJ1-2, with 9 bases lining up with TRBD1. The sample comprised naive CD8+ T cells from PBMCs. CDR3 region: CASKYRGRMDGYTF. CDR3 nucleotides: TGTGCCAGCAAATACAGGGGGCGGATGGATGGCTACACCTTC.